The present T cell receptor beta chain was sequenced within a study of T cell clonotyping in hematopoietic cell transplantation. This table comes from immunoSEQ multiplex PCR, and its TCRdb copy is limited to in-frame clones, with some not included. Of 9,900 or so clones listed, about 75% are singletons. The CDR3 is 15 residues long. Germline V lookup: CDR1 SGHDT, CDR2 YYEEEE. Germline trimming cut 6 bases from V and 4 bases from J; bases unmatched to any gene: 8. The source of this sequence is a female patient aged 40-49 years who had an allogeneic stem cell transplant from a related donor, so T cells may come from the graft donor. Some clones in this sample may be carry-over from other donors' samples. The chain joins TRBV5-6 to TRBJ2-1; 9 positions agree with TRBD2. The sequencing here drew on PBMCs, taken 30 days after allogeneic stem cell transplant. The CDR3 here is CASTPGTSSYNEQFF. CDR3 bases: TGTGCCAGCACTCCCGGGACTAGCTCGTACAATGAGCAGTTCTTC.